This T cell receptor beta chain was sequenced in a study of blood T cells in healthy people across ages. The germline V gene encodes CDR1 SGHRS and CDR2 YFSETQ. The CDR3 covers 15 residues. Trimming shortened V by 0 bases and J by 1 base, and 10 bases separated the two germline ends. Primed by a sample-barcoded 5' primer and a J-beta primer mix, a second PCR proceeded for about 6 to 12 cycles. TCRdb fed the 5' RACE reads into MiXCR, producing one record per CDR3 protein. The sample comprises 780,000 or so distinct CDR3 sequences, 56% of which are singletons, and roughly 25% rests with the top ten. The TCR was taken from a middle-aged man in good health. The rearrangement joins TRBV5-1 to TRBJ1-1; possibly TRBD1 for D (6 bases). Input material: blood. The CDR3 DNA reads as TGCGCCAGCAGCTTGGGAGGACAGACGAACACTGAAGCTTTCTTT. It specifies CASSLGGQTNTEAFF.